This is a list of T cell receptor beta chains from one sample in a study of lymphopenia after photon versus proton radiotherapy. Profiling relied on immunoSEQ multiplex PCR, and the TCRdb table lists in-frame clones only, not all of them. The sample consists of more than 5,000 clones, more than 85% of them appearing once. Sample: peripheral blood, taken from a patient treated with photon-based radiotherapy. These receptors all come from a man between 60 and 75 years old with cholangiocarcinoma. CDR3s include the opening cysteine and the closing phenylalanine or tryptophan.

CDR3aa: CASSLSANTEAFF
v_gene: TRBV5-6
j_gene: TRBJ1-1

CDR3aa: CASSLERANEQFF
v_gene: TRBV5-1
j_gene: TRBJ2-1

CDR3aa: CASSLGDEQYF
v_gene: TRBV28
j_gene: TRBJ2-7

CDR3aa: CASSFSLLAGSGETQYF
v_gene: TRBV18
j_gene: TRBJ2-5

CDR3aa: CASSLLRVRVPLHF
v_gene: TRBV28
j_gene: TRBJ1-6

CDR3aa: CASSIQGARYEQYF
v_gene: TRBV5-6
j_gene: TRBJ2-7

CDR3aa: CASGPNSGNTIYF
v_gene: TRBV19
j_gene: TRBJ1-3

CDR3aa: CASSRASGDSYEQYF
v_gene: TRBV19
j_gene: TRBJ2-7

CDR3aa: CASSGTGFGSNQPQHF
v_gene: TRBV5-8
j_gene: TRBJ1-5

CDR3aa: CASSHGQVCYGANVLTF
v_gene: TRBV14
j_gene: TRBJ2-6

CDR3aa: CASTMAGRGTEAFF
v_gene: TRBV11-3
j_gene: TRBJ1-1

CDR3aa: CASSLVLQGGYTF
v_gene: TRBV6-6
j_gene: TRBJ1-2

CDR3aa: CASTILNGYTF
v_gene: TRBV2
j_gene: TRBJ1-2

CDR3aa: CASSIISPIGGDSNQPQHF
v_gene: TRBV19
j_gene: TRBJ1-5

CDR3aa: CASSFGLAVLLAKNIQYF
v_gene: TRBV28
j_gene: TRBJ2-4

CDR3aa: CASGSFQGRAKAFF
v_gene: TRBV28
j_gene: TRBJ1-1

CDR3aa: CASSLRAVTYEQYF
v_gene: TRBV27
j_gene: TRBJ2-7

CDR3aa: CASSQTNRDVRYEQYF
v_gene: TRBV28
j_gene: TRBJ2-7

CDR3aa: CASSYAYDTEAFF
v_gene: TRBV6-6
j_gene: TRBJ1-1

CDR3aa: CASSQTGDSNSPLHF
v_gene: TRBV4-1
j_gene: TRBJ1-6

CDR3aa: CASSLSIGTSGRGEETQYF
v_gene: TRBV27
j_gene: TRBJ2-5

CDR3aa: CASSPPDDSNQPQHF
v_gene: TRBV11-3
j_gene: TRBJ1-5

CDR3aa: CASSALPGTGSGKNEQFF
v_gene: TRBV9
j_gene: TRBJ2-1

CDR3aa: CASSHRAQGHHNEQFF
v_gene: TRBV4-3
j_gene: TRBJ2-1

CDR3aa: CASSSIRNYGYTF
v_gene: TRBV11-2
j_gene: TRBJ1-2

CDR3aa: CASSPGEVMRSPLHF
v_gene: TRBV4-1
j_gene: TRBJ1-6

CDR3aa: CASSEEGHYEQYF
v_gene: TRBV6-1
j_gene: TRBJ2-7

CDR3aa: CASSKGLAGINEQYF
v_gene: TRBV7-3
j_gene: TRBJ2-7

CDR3aa: CASSLDRDNQPQHF
v_gene: TRBV19
j_gene: TRBJ1-5

CDR3aa: CASSLVNSPLHF
v_gene: TRBV11-2
j_gene: TRBJ1-6

CDR3aa: CASSYSGQGSQPQHF
v_gene: TRBV6-5
j_gene: TRBJ1-5

CDR3aa: CASSFDRAGSGNTIYF
v_gene: TRBV28
j_gene: TRBJ1-3

CDR3aa: CASSTTGTPYNSPLHF
v_gene: TRBV18
j_gene: TRBJ1-6

CDR3aa: CATTRGSAGGTDTQYF
v_gene: TRBV15
j_gene: TRBJ2-3

CDR3aa: CASSPWDKETQYF
v_gene: TRBV5-6
j_gene: TRBJ2-5

CDR3aa: CASSPDRSVAEAFF
v_gene: TRBV4-1
j_gene: TRBJ1-1

CDR3aa: CASSLGRGERQETQYF
v_gene: TRBV7-8
j_gene: TRBJ2-5

CDR3aa: CASSLLVNTGELFF
v_gene: TRBV28
j_gene: TRBJ2-2

CDR3aa: CASSPGVVNEKLFF
v_gene: TRBV28
j_gene: TRBJ1-4

CDR3aa: CASSLESLSYEQYF
v_gene: TRBV5-5
j_gene: TRBJ2-7

CDR3aa: CASSLDGTGLEAFF
v_gene: TRBV11-3
j_gene: TRBJ1-1

CDR3aa: CASSPTGPGQPQHF
v_gene: TRBV7-4
j_gene: TRBJ1-5

CDR3aa: CASSPPPHNEQFF
v_gene: TRBV7-8
j_gene: TRBJ2-1

CDR3aa: CAISEVDPNTGELFF
v_gene: TRBV10-3
j_gene: TRBJ2-2

CDR3aa: CASSLVGREEQFF
v_gene: TRBV5-1
j_gene: TRBJ2-1

CDR3aa: CASSLRNSPLHF
v_gene: TRBV11-3
j_gene: TRBJ1-6

CDR3aa: CASSRTSANTGELFF
v_gene: TRBV5-1
j_gene: TRBJ2-2